This T cell receptor (beta chain) was identified in a study of CD4 T cells in relation to SARS-CoV-2 and coronaviruses. The wider study: The negative reference was HIV-1 Nef peptide pool or peptide-free culture.

Before the COVID-19 pandemic, during about 2011-2019, CD4+ T cells were taken from unexposed donors. Isolation of CD4+ T cells took place after around 11 days in culture. Cells permitting, SARS-CoV-2 S/N and four cold-coronavirus spikes were tested on unexposed-donor CD4+ T cells. PBMCs were plated at two million per well in IL-2-containing medium. Notes on this clone: Its target is not known.

Libraries were prepared by immunoSEQ multiplex PCR; TCRdb keeps only in-frame clonotypes and omits some of them. The data show about 22,000 clones, with just under 75% seen just once and around 12% held by the top ten. V trimming: 6 bases; J trimming: 6 bases; junction bases outside the gene matches: 5. The CDR3 spans 13 residues. CDR1 is ENHRY and CDR2 is SYGVKD in the germline V gene. The clonotype originates from a human donor in good health. The sample comprised CD4+ T cells from PBMCs, cultured in vitro. The gene calls are TRBV10-3 and TRBJ1-2, with 9 nucleotides matching TRBD1. The CDR3 nucleotides are TGTGCCATCAGGGGACAGGGTGGCGATGGCTACACCTTC. Amino acids: CAIRGQGGDGYTF.